The 21 T cell receptor beta chains in this list originate from one sample, sequenced in a study of control samples from healthy donors and cancer patients. Clones were sequenced by immunoSEQ multiplex PCR, and TCRdb holds only the in-frame ones, with some missing. Of about 130,000 clones detected, roughly 94% appear once; the ten largest clones hold 12% to 15%. Sequencing was carried out using PBMCs. The source is a man aged 55 to 70 with colorectal cancer.

This chain joins TRBV30 and TRBJ2-5; a possible D gene is TRBD2 (7 bases). The CDR3 totals 14 residues. The germline V gene has CDR1 GTSNPN and CDR2 SVGIG (reference sequence). Between the trimmed V and J ends, which lost 1 base and 3 bases, there was a span of 12 bases. The CDR3 DNA reads as TGTGCCTGGAGTGGGCGAGGGGGGGAAGAGACCCAGTACTTC. It yields the protein CAWSGRGGEETQYF.

The gene calls are TRBV15 and TRBJ2-3; TRBD1 or TRBD2 may be the D gene (6 bases each). The CDR3 has 17 residues. The germline V gene has CDR1 LNHNV and CDR2 YYDKDF (reference sequence). V was shortened by 0 bases and J by 5 bases, with 18 bases between the two germline ends. The DNA of the CDR3 is TGTGCCACCAGCAGAGATGGTTTGGGGGGCTCAAAAGATACGCAGTATTTT. As protein: CATSRDGLGGSKDTQYF.

This chain joins TRBV7-9 and TRBJ2-3; 7 bases are shared with TRBD1. Germline V gives CDR1 SEHNR, CDR2 FQNEAQ (reference sequence). The CDR3 loop spans 12 amino acids. Germline trimming cut 0 bases from V and 13 bases from J; bases unmatched to any gene: 4. The CDR3 bases are TGTGCCAGCAGCTTAGCCTCGGGACAGAAGTATTTT. Encoded protein: CASSLASGQKYF.

The chain uses TRBV12-3 or TRBV12-4 and TRBJ1-2, with D unclear. V lost 3 bases and J 7 bases, leaving 9 bases between the germline ends. The CDR3 totals 12 residues. CDR3 amino acids: CASSFSGIGYTF. CDR3 bases: TGTGCCAGCAGTTTTTCCGGGATTGGCTACACCTTC.

This clone was observed once. The chain links TRBV5-5 to TRBJ1-6; D remains unclear. The CDR3 length is 16 residues. V was shortened by 0 bases and J by 0 bases, with 7 bases between the two germline ends. CDR1 SGHKS and CDR2 YYEKEE come from the germline V gene (reference sequence). In DNA, the CDR3 is TGTGCCAGCAGCTTGGGGTTGAGCTCCTATAATTCACCCCTCCACTTT. Translated, it gives CASSLGLSSYNSPLHF.

The chain couples TRBV15 to TRBJ2-7; D gene unclear. This CDR3 is 14 amino acids long. CDR1 is LNHNV and CDR2 is YYDKDF in the germline V gene (reference sequence). Trimming removed 0 bases at V and 5 bases at J, with 11 bases between. Here the CDR3 DNA reads TGTGCCACCAGCAGAGATTACCAAAAAAACGAGCAGTACTTC. It yields the protein CATSRDYQKNEQYF.

The chain links TRBV7-2 to TRBJ2-4; TRBD1 is a possible D gene (7 bases). Germline CDR1 reads SGHTA; CDR2 reads FQGNSA. The CDR3 is made up of 16 amino acids. The germline V and J ends were trimmed by 2 bases and 2 bases, with 13 bases remaining between them. The CDR3 DNA follows: TGTGCCAGCAGCTTACAGGGGGGAACGACCAAAAACATTCAGTACTTC. Protein product: CASSLQGGTTKNIQYF.

The chain recombines TRBV27 with TRBJ1-6, with 7 bases fitting TRBD1. The CDR3 covers 15 residues. CDR1 and CDR2 from the germline V gene are MNHEY and SMNVEV (reference sequence). V dropped 6 bases and J dropped 7; count of bases not matched to a gene: 9. CDR3 DNA: TGTGCCAGCAGAACCAAGGGGGCTGGAAATTCACCCCTCCACTTT. Its translation: CASRTKGAGNSPLHF.

The chain couples TRBV4-1 to TRBJ2-7; 8 nucleotides line up with TRBD1. The CDR3 is 13 residues long. Unmatched junction bases numbered 6, after V lost 4 bases and J lost 7 bases. The V gene's germline CDR1 is MGHRA and CDR2 YSYEKL. CDR3 sequence (DNA): TGCGCCAGCAGCCGGGGACAGGTCACTGAGCAGTACTTC. Protein: CASSRGQVTEQYF.

The V call is TRBV9, the J call TRBJ1-1; tentative D call: TRBD1 (5 bases). This CDR3 spans 14 amino acids. Trimming pared 0 bases from V and 6 bases from J, leaving 12 bases between. Germline loops: CDR1 SGDLS, CDR2 YYNGEE. The CDR3 reads CASSVGAGKAEAFF. The CDR3 bases are TGTGCCAGCAGCGTAGGTGCAGGGAAGGCTGAAGCTTTCTTT.

As regards this clone: One junction end disagrees with the germline gene, perhaps due to a read error. The V and J genes are TRBV2 and TRBJ2-7; D possibly corresponds to TRBD2 (6 bases). This CDR3 has 15 residues. Germline lookup yields CDR1 SNHLY and CDR2 FYNNEI. Here the CDR3 DNA reads TGTGTCAGCAGTGAAAAATCAGGAGGGACCTACGAGCAGTACTTC. As protein: CVSSEKSGGTYEQYF. Together with reference TRBV2 and TRBJ2-7, the CDR3 gives the full variable domain: EPEVTQTPSHQVTQMGQEVILRCVPISNHLYFYWYRQILGQKVEFLVSFYNNEISEKSEIFDDQFSVERPDGSNFTLKIRSTKLEDSAMYFCVSSEKSGGTYEQYFGPGTRLTVT.

The gene calls are TRBV7-9 and TRBJ1-1; D unclear. There are 15 residues in the CDR3. With 5 bases removed from V and 0 bases from J, the gap between germline ends came to 13 bases. Germline-derived CDR1 and CDR2 are SEHNR and FQNEAQ (reference sequence). The CDR3 bases are TGTGCCAGCAGCCCGCGGAACAACATGAACACTGAAGCTTTCTTT. It codes for CASSPRNNMNTEAFF.

The chain links TRBV19 to TRBJ2-5; 7 bases are a match to TRBD2. The CDR3 length is 15 residues. V was pared by 4 bases and J by 2 bases, with 7 bases of the junction left unmatched. The germline V gene encodes CDR1 LNHDA and CDR2 SQIVND (reference sequence). The CDR3 reads CASSTGSGAQETQYF. The CDR3 nucleotides are TGTGCCAGTAGTACTGGGAGCGGGGCGCAAGAGACCCAGTACTTC.

V is TRBV2 and J is TRBJ1-5; unclear D gene. The length of the CDR3 is 12 residues. Looked up from germline, CDR1 is SNHLY and CDR2 is FYNNEI. With 6 bases removed from V and 11 bases from J, the gap between germline ends came to 14 bases. The CDR3 coding sequence is TGTGCCAGCAGCCCCTACGGGGTAACCCAGCATTTT. It codes for CASSPYGVTQHF.

The chain employs TRBV25-1 and TRBJ1-1; no clear D gene. The germline gives CDR1 MGHDK, CDR2 SYGVNS. Trimming removed 2 bases from V and 5 bases from J, with 21 bases in between. This CDR3 comprises 17 residues. As DNA, the CDR3 is TGTGCCAGCAGTGAAACACCTGGGGTGGCGGGCGGGACTGAAGCTTTCTTT. Its protein product is CASSETPGVAGGTEAFF.

This chain joins TRBV6-4 and TRBJ2-3, with 7 bases fitting TRBD2. The CDR3 spans 13 residues. Germline V gives CDR1 MRHNA, CDR2 SNTAGT. Trimming took 6 bases from V and 4 from J; bases not matched to a gene: 4. The CDR3 region has the DNA TGTGCCAGCAGCGGGGGGAGGGCAGATACGCAGTATTTT. As protein: CASSGGRADTQYF.

The rearrangement uses TRBV9 and TRBJ1-5; D is uncertain. Germline CDR1 reads SGDLS; CDR2 reads YYNGEE. V dropped 0 bases and J dropped 3 bases, with 4 bases sitting between them. CDR3 length equals 13 residues. This CDR3 is CASSVGNNQPQHF. The CDR3 DNA reads as TGTGCCAGCAGCGTAGGAAACAATCAGCCCCAGCATTTT.

DNA of the CDR3: TGTGCCAGCTCCAAGGGGGGCGAAGCTGAAGCTTTCTTT. Amino acids: CASSKGGEAEAFF. V gene TRBV18 combines with J gene TRBJ1-1, with D possibly being TRBD1 (6 bases). This CDR3 is 13 amino acids long. Per the germline V gene, CDR1 is KGHSH and CDR2 is LQKENI. Trimming stripped 6 bases from V and 6 bases from J, with 14 bases between.

The gene calls are TRBV9 and TRBJ1-4; no reliable D call. The CDR3 loop spans 13 amino acids. Trimming stripped 1 base from V and 8 bases from J, with 9 bases between. The germline V gene encodes CDR1 SGDLS and CDR2 YYNGEE. The CDR3 DNA reads TGTGCCAGCAGCGTATCAGCGGGGGAAAAACTGTTTTTT. This translates into CASSVSAGEKLFF.

This chain links TRBV5-5 with TRBJ1-2; D might be TRBD1 (6 bases). The length of the CDR3 is 15 residues. Germline V gene data show CDR1 as SGHKS and CDR2 as YYEKEE (reference sequence). Trimming took off 0 bases at V and 1 base at J, with 10 bases between the two ends. CDR3 loop: CASSLAAGVNYGYTF. DNA of the CDR3: TGTGCCAGCAGCTTGGCCGCAGGGGTTAACTATGGCTACACCTTC.

The chain uses TRBV6-4 and TRBJ1-1; 10 bases agree with TRBD1. Germline lookup yields CDR1 MRHNA and CDR2 SNTAGT. CDR3 length: 19 amino acids. Trimming removed 6 bases from V and 1 base from J; junction bases left unmatched: 17. CDR3 amino acids: CASRPTTTGTGVENTEAFF. CDR3 in DNA: TGTGCCAGCAGACCGACCACAACCGGGACAGGGGTCGAGAACACTGAAGCTTTCTTT.